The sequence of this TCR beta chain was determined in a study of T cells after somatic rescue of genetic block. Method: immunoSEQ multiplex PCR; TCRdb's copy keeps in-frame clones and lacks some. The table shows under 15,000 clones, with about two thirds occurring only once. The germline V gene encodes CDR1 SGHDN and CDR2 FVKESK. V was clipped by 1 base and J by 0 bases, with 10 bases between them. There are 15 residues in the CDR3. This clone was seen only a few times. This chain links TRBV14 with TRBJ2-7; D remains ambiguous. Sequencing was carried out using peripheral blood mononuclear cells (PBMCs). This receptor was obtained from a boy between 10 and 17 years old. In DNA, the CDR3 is TGTGCCAGCAGCCAAGGAGTAATGAGCTCCTACGAGCAGTACTTC. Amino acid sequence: CASSQGVMSSYEQYF. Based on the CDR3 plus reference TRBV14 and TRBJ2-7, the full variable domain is EAGVTQFPSHSVIEKGQTVTLRCDPISGHDNLYWYRRVMGKEIKFLLHFVKESKQDESGMPNNRFLAERTGGTYSTLKVQPAELEDSGVYFCASSQGVMSSYEQYFGPGTRLTVT.